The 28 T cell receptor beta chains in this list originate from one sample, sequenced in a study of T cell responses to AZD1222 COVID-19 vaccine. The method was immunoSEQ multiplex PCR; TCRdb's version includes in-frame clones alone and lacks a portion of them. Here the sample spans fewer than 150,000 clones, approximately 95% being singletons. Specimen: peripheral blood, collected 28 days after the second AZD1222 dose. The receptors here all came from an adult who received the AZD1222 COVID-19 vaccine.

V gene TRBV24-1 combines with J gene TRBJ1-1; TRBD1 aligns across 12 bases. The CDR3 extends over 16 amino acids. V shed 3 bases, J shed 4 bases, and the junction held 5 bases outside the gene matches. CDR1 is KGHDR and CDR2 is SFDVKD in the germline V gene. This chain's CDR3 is CATSDTGTGGSTEAFF. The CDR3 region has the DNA TGTGCCACCAGTGATACCGGGACAGGGGGCTCCACTGAAGCTTTCTTT.

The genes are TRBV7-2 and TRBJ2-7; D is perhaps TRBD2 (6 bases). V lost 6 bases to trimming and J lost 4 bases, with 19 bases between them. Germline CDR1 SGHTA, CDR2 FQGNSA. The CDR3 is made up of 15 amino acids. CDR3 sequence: CASRNKTSSAYEQYF. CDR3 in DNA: TGTGCCAGCAGAAACAAGACTAGTTCCGCTTACGAGCAGTACTTC.

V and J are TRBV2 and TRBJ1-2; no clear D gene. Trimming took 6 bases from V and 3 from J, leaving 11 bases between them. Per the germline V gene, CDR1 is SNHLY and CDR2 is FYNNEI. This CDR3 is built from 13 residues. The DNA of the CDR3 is TGTGCCAGCAGGGTCGAACTAGACTATGGCTACACCTTC. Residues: CASRVELDYGYTF.

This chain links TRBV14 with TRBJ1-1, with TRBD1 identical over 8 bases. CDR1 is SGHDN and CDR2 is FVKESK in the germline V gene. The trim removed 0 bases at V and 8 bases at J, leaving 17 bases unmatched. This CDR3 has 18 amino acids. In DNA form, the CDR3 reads TGTGCCAGCAGCCAAGATCTCGGGTGGTTTTCAGGGACAGGAGAAGCTTTCTTT. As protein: CASSQDLGWFSGTGEAFF.

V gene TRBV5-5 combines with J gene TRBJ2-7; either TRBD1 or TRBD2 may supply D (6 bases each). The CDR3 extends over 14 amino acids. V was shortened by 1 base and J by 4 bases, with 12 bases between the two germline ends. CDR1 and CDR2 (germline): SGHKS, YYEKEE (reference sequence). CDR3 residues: CASSLKGGPYEQYF. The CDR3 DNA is TGTGCCAGCAGCTTGAAAGGGGGGCCATACGAGCAGTACTTC. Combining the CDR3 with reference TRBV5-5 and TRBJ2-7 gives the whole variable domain DAGVTQSPTHLIKTRGQQVTLRCSPISGHKSVSWYQQVLGQGPQFIFQYYEKEERGRGNFPDRFSARQFPNYSSELNVNALLLGDSALYLCASSLKGGPYEQYFGPGTRLTVT.

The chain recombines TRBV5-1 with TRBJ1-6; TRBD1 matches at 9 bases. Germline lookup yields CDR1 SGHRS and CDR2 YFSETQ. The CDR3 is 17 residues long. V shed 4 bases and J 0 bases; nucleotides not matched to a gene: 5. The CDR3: CASSGGQGTSYNSPLHF. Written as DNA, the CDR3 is TGCGCCAGCAGCGGGGGACAGGGAACCTCCTATAATTCACCCCTCCACTTT.

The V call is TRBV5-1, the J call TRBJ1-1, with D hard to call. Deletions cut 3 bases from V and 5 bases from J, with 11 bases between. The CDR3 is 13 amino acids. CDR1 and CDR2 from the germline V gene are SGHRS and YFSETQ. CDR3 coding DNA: TGCGCCAGCAGCTCCTATCCGGGGACTGAAGCTTTCTTT. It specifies CASSSYPGTEAFF.

CDR3 sequence reads: CATSEGGEGNQPQHF. The CDR3, as DNA: TGTGCCACCAGCGAGGGGGGGGAGGGAAATCAGCCCCAGCATTTT. The rearrangement uses TRBV15 and TRBJ1-5; perhaps TRBD1 as D (6 bases). V lost 5 bases, J lost 4 bases, and 15 bases lay in between. The length of the CDR3 is 15 residues. In germline, CDR1 is LNHNV, CDR2 YYDKDF (reference sequence).

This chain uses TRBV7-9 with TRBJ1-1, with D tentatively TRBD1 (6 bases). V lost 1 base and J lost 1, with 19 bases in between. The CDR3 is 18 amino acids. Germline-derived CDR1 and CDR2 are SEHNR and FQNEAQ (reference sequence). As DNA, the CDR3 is TGTGCCAGCAGCTTAGGTGTCGTGGGGGCGCTTACGAACACTGAAGCTTTCTTT. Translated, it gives CASSLGVVGALTNTEAFF.

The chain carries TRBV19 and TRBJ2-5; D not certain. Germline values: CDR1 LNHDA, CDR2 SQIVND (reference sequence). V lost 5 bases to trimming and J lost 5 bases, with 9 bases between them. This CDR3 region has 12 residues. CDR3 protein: CASSAHRETQYF. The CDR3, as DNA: TGTGCCAGTAGTGCCCACCGGGAGACCCAGTACTTC. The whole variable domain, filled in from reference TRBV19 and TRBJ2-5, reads DGGITQSPKYLFRKEGQNVTLSCEQNLNHDAMYWYRQDPGQGLRLIYYSQIVNDFQKGDIAEGYSVSREKKESFPLTVTSAQKNPTAFYLCASSAHRETQYFGPGTRLLVL.

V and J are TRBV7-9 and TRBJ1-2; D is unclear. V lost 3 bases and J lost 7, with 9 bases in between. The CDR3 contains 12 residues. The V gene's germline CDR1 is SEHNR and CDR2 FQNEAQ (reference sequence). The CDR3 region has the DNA TGTGCCAGCAGCTTCGGCGTGGCTGGCTACACCTTC. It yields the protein CASSFGVAGYTF.

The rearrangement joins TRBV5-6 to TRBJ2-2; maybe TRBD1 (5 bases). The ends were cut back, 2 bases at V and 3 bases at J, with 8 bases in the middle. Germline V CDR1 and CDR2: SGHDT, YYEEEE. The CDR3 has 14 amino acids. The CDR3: CASSFTRDTGELFF. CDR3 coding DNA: TGTGCCAGCAGCTTCACCAGGGACACCGGGGAGCTGTTTTTT.

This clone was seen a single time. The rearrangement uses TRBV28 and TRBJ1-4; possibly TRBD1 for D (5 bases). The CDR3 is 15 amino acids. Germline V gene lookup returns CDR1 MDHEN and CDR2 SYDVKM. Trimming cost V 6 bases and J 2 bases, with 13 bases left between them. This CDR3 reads CASSPVPGTNEKLFF. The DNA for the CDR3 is TGTGCCAGCAGCCCCGTCCCAGGGACTAATGAAAAACTGTTTTTT.

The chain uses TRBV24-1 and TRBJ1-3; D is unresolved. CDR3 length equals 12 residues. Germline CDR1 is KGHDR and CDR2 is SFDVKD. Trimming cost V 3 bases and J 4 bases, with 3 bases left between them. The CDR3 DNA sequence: TGTGCCACCAGTGATCCGGGAAACACCATATATTTT. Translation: CATSDPGNTIYF.

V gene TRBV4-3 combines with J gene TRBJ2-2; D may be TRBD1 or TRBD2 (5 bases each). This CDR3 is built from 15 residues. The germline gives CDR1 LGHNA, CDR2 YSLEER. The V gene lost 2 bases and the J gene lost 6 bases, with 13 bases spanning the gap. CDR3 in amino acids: CASSQLIGGAGELFF. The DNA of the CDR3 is TGCGCCAGCAGCCAACTTATTGGGGGAGCCGGGGAGCTGTTTTTT.

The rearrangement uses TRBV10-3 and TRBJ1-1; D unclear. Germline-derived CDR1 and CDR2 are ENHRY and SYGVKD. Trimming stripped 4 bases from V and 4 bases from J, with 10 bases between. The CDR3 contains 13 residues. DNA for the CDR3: TGTGCCATCAGTGCGTATGGAAGCACTGAAGCTTTCTTT. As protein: CAISAYGSTEAFF.

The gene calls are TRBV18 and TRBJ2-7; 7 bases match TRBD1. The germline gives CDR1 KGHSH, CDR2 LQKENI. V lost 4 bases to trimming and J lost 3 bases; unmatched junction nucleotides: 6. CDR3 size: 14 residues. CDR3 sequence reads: CASSLHRGYYEQYF. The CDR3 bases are TGTGCCAGCTCACTACACAGGGGATACTACGAGCAGTACTTC. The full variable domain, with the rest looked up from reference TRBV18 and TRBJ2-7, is NAGVMQNPRHLVRRRGQEARLRCSPMKGHSHVYWYRQLPEEGLKFMVYLQKENIIDESGMPKERFSAEFPKEGPSILRIQQVVRGDSAAYFCASSLHRGYYEQYFGPGTRLTVT.

The CDR3, as DNA: TGTGCCACCAGCAGAGGGGGCTTGGAAGAGACCCAGTACTTC. Its translation is CATSRGGLEETQYF. V usage is TRBV15 and J usage is TRBJ2-5, with D possibly matching TRBD1 (5 bases). CDR1 LNHNV and CDR2 YYDKDF come from the germline V gene (reference sequence). The CDR3 loop spans 14 amino acids. Trimming pared 1 base from V and 3 bases from J, leaving 9 bases between.

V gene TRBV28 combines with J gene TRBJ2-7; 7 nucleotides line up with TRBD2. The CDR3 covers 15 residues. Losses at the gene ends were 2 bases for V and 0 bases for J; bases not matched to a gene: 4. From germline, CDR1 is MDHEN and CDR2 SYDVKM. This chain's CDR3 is CASSLGGDYSYEQYF. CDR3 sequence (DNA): TGTGCCAGCAGTTTAGGTGGGGACTACTCCTACGAGCAGTACTTC.

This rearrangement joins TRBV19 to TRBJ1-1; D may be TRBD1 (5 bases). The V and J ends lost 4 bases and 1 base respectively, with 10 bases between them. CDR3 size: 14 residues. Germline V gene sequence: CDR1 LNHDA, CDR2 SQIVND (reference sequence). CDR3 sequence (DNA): TGTGCCAGTAGTAGGCCAACAGGGAACACTGAAGCTTTCTTT. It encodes CASSRPTGNTEAFF.

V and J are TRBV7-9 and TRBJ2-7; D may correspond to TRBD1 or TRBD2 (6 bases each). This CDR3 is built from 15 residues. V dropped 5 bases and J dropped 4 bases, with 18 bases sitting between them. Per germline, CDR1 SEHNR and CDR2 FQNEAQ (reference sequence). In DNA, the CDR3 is TGTGCCAGCAGCCCCCAATTTCGGGGGCCTTACGAGCAGTACTTC. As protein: CASSPQFRGPYEQYF. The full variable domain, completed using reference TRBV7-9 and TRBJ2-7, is DTGVSQNPRHKITKRGQNVTFRCDPISEHNRLYWYRQTLGQGPEFLTYFQNEAQLEKSRLLSDRFSAERPKGSFSTLEIQRTEQGDSAMYLCASSPQFRGPYEQYFGPGTRLTVT.

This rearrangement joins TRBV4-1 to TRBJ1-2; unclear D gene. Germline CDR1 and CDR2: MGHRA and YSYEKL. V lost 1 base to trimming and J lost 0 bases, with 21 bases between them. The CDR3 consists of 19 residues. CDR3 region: CASSQVRLALRTANYGYTF. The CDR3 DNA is TGCGCCAGCAGCCAAGTGAGGCTAGCGCTGCGGACGGCTAACTATGGCTACACCTTC.

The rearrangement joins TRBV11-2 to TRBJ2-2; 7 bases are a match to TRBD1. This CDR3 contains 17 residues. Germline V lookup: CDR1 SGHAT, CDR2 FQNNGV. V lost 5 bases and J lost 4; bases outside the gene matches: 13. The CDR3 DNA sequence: TGTGCCAGCAGCCCCATCCCTAGGGGGCGCGGCACCGGGGAGCTGTTTTTT. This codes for CASSPIPRGRGTGELFF.

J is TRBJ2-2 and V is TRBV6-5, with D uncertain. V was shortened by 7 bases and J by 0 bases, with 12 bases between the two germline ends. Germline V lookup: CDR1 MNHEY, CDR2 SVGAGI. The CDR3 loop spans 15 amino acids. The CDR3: CASTQTNTNTGELFF. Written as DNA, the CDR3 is TGTGCCAGCACCCAGACGAACACGAACACCGGGGAGCTGTTTTTT.

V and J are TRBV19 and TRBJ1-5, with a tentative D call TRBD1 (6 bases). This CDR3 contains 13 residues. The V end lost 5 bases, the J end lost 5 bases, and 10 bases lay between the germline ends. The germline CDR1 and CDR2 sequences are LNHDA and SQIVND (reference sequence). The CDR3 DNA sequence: TGTGCCAGTAGTTTCCAGGGGTATCAGCCCCAGCATTTT. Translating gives CASSFQGYQPQHF.

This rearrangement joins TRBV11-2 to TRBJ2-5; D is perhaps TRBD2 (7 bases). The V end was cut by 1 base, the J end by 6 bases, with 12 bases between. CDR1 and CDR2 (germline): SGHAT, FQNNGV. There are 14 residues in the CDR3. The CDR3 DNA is TGTGCCAGCAGCTTAGTCGGGGGGCGAAAGACCCAGTACTTC. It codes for CASSLVGGRKTQYF.

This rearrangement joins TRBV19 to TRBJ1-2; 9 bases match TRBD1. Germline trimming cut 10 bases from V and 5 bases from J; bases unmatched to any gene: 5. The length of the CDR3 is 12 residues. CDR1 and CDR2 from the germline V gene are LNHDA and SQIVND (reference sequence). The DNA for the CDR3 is TGTGCCACCGGGACAGGGTCGTATGGCTACACCTTC. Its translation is CATGTGSYGYTF.

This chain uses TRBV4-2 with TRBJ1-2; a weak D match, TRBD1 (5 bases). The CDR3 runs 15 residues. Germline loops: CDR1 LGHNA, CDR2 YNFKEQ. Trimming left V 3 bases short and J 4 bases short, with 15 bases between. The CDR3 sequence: CASSQRDQGGYGYTF. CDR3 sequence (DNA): TGTGCCAGCAGCCAGAGGGATCAGGGCGGCTATGGCTACACCTTC.